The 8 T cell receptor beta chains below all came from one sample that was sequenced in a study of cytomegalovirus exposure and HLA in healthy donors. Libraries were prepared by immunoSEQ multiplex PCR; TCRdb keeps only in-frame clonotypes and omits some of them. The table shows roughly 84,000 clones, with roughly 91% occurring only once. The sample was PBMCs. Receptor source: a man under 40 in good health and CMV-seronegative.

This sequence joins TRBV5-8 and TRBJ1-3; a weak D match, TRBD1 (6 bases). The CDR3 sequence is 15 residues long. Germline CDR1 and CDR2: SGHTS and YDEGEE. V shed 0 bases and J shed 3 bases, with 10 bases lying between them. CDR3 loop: CASSLGQGFGNTIYF. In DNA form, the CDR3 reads TGTGCCAGCAGCTTGGGGCAGGGGTTTGGAAACACCATATATTTT.

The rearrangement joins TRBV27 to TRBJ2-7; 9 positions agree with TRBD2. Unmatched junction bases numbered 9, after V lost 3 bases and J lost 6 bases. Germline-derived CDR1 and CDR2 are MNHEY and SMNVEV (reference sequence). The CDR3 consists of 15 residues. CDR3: CASSLREGRVGEQYF. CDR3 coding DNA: TGTGCCAGCAGTTTGCGGGAGGGCCGGGTGGGCGAGCAGTACTTC.

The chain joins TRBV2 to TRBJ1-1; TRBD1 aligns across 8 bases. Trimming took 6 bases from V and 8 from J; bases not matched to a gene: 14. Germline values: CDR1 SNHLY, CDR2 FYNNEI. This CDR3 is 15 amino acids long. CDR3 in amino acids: CASRARTGTDPEAFF. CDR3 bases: TGTGCCAGCAGAGCTCGGACAGGGACAGATCCCGAAGCTTTCTTT. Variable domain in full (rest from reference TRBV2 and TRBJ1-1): EPEVTQTPSHQVTQMGQEVILRCVPISNHLYFYWYRQILGQKVEFLVSFYNNEISEKSEIFDDQFSVERPDGSNFTLKIRSTKLEDSAMYFCASRARTGTDPEAFFGQGTRLTVV.

This chain's CDR3 is CASSEGDPGGGTQYF. The CDR3 coding sequence is TGTGCCAGCAGCGAGGGGGACCCGGGAGGAGGGACCCAGTACTTC. The gene calls are TRBV9 and TRBJ2-5, with D perhaps matching TRBD2 (7 bases). The V gene lost 3 bases and the J gene lost 7 bases, with 19 bases spanning the gap. In germline, CDR1 is SGDLS, CDR2 YYNGEE. The CDR3 contains 15 residues. The full variable domain, with the rest looked up from reference TRBV9 and TRBJ2-5, is DSGVTQTPKHLITATGQRVTLRCSPRSGDLSVYWYQQSLDQGLQFLIQYYNGEERAKGNILERFSAQQFPDLHSELNLSSLELGDSALYFCASSEGDPGGGTQYFGPGTRLLVL.

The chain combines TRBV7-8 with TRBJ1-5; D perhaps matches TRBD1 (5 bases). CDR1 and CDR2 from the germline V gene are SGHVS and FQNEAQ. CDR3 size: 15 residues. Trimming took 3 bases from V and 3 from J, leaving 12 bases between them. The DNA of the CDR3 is TGTGCCAGCAGCTTGGGGGGACCGAACAATCAGCCCCAGCATTTT. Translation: CASSLGGPNNQPQHF.

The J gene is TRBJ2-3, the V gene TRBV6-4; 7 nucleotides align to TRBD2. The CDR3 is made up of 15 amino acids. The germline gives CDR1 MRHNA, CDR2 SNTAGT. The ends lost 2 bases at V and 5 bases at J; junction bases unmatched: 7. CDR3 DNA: TGTGCCAGCAGTGACGGACTTGCGGGAGTAGATACGCAGTATTTT. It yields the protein CASSDGLAGVDTQYF.

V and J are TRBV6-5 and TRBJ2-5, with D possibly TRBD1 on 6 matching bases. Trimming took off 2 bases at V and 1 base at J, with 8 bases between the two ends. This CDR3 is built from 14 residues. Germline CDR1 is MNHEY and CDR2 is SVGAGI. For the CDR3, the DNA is TGTGCCAGCAGTTACAGCAGGGGCCAAGAGACCCAGTACTTC. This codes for CASSYSRGQETQYF.

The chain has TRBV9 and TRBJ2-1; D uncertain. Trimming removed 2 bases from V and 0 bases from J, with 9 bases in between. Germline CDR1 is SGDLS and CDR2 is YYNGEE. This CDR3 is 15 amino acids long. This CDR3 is CASSVSPDSYNEQFF. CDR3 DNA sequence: TGTGCCAGCAGCGTTAGTCCCGACTCCTACAATGAGCAGTTCTTC.